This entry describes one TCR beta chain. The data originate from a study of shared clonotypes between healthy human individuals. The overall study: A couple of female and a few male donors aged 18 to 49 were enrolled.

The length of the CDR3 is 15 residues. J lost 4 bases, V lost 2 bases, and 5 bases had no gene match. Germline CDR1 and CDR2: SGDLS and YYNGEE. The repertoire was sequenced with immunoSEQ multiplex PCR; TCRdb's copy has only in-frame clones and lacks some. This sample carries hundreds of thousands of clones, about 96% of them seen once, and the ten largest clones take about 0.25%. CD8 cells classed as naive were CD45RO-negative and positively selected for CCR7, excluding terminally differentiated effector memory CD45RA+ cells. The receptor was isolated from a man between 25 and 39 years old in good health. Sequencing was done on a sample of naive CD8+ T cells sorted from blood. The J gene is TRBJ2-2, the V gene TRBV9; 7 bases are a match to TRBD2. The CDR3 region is CASSVERGATGELFF. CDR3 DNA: TGTGCCAGCAGCGTTGAGCGGGGTGCCACCGGGGAGCTGTTTTTT. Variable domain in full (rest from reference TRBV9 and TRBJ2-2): DSGVTQTPKHLITATGQRVTLRCSPRSGDLSVYWYQQSLDQGLQFLIQYYNGEERAKGNILERFSAQQFPDLHSELNLSSLELGDSALYFCASSVERGATGELFFGEGSRLTVL.